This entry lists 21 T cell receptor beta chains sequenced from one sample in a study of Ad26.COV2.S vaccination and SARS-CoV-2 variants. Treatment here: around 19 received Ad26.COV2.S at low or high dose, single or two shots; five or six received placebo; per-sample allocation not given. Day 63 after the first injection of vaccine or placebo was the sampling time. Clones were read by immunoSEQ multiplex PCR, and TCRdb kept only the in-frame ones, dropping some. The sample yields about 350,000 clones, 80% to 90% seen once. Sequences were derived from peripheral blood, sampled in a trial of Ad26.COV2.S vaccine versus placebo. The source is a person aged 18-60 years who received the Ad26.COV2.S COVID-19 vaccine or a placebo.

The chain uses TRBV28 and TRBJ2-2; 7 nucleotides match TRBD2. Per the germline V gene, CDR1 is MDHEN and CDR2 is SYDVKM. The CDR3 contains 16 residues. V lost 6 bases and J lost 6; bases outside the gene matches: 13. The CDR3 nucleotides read TGTGCCAGCAGACATAGCGGGCCCAAAGGGTCCGGGGAGCTGTTTTTT. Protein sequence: CASRHSGPKGSGELFF.

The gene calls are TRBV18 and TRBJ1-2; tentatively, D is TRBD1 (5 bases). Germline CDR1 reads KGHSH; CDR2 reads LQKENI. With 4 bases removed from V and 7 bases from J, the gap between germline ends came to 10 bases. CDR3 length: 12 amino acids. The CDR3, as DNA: TGTGCCAGCTCACGGGCAGGGCTTGGCTACACCTTC. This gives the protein CASSRAGLGYTF.

The chain's CDR3 is CASSEGSRSQPQHF. The CDR3 DNA is TGTGCCAGCAGTGAAGGCAGCCGTTCACAGCCCCAGCATTTT. The chain is built from TRBV6-1 and TRBJ1-5, with D unresolved. The CDR3 contains 14 residues. Per germline, CDR1 MNHNS and CDR2 SASEGT. V was clipped by 1 base and J by 7 bases, with 11 bases between them.

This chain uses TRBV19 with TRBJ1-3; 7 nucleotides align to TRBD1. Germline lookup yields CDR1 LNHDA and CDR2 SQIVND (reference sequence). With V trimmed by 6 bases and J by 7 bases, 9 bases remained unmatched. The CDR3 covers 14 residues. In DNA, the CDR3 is TGTGCCAGTAGGGGATGGACAGGTACTAACACCATATATTTT. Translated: CASRGWTGTNTIYF.

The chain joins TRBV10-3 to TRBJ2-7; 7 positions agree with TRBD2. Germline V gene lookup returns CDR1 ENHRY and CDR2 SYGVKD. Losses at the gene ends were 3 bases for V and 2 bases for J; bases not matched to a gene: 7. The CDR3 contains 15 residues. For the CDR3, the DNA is TGTGCCATCAGTGATAGGCGGGGGTCCACCTACGAGCAGTACTTC. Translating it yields CAISDRRGSTYEQYF.

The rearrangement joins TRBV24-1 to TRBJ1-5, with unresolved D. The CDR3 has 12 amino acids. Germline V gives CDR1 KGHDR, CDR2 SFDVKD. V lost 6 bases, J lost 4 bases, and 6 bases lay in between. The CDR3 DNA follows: TGTGCCACCAGTTTATCAAATCAGCCCCAGCATTTT. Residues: CATSLSNQPQHF.

This chain's CDR3 is CASSRGGRPQGYTF. The DNA of the CDR3 is TGTGCCAGCAGTCGGGGGGGACGCCCCCAAGGCTACACCTTC. V usage is TRBV28 and J usage is TRBJ1-2; possibly TRBD1 for D (5 bases). Between the trimmed V and J ends, which lost 5 bases and 8 bases, there was a span of 18 bases. From germline, CDR1 is MDHEN and CDR2 SYDVKM. This CDR3 comprises 14 residues.

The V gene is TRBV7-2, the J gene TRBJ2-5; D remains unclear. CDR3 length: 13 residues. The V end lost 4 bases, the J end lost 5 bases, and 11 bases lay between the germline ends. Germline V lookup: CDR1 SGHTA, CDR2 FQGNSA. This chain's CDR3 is CASSSSLVETQYF. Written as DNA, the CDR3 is TGTGCCAGCAGCTCATCACTGGTGGAGACCCAGTACTTC.

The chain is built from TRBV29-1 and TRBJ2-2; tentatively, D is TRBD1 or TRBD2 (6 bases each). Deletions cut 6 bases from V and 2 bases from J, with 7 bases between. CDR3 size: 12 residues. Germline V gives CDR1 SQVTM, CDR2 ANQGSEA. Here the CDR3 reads CSVGGNTGELFF. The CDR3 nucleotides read TGCAGCGTCGGGGGCAACACCGGGGAGCTGTTTTTT.

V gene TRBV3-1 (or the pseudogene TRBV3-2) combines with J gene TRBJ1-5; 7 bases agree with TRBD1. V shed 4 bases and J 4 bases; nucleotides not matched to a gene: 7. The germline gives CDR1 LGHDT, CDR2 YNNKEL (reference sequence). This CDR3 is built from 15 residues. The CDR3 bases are TGTGCCAGCAGCCCGACAGGGACTGATAATCAGCCCCAGCATTTT. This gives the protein CASSPTGTDNQPQHF.

In nucleotides, the CDR3 is TGTGCCAGCTCACCCTCCCGGGGGGTGAGCGCTGAAGCTTTCTTT. This encodes CASSPSRGVSAEAFF. This sequence joins TRBV28 and TRBJ1-1, with a possible D match to TRBD1 (5 bases). The CDR3 loop spans 15 amino acids. Germline CDR1 and CDR2: MDHEN and SYDVKM. The V and J ends lost 8 bases and 6 bases respectively, with 22 bases between them.

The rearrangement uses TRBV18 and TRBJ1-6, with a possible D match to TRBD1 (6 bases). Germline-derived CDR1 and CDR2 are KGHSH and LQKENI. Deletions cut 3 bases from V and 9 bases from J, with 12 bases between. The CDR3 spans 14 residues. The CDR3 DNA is TGTGCCAGCTCACCTACAGGGAGGGGTTCACCCCTCCACTTT. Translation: CASSPTGRGSPLHF.

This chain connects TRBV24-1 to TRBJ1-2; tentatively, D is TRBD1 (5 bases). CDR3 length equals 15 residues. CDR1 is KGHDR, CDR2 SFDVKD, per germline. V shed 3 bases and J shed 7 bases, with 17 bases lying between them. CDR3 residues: CATSDPLDKLSGYTF. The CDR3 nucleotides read TGTGCCACCAGTGATCCTTTGGACAAATTGAGTGGCTACACCTTC.

The CDR3 DNA follows: TGCGCCAGCAGTCACAAGACAGGGGATAGCAATCAGCCCCAGCATTTT. This encodes CASSHKTGDSNQPQHF. The gene calls are TRBV23-1 and TRBJ1-5, with 8 nucleotides matching TRBD1. TRBV23-1 is recorded as an ORF, its role being uncertain. The CDR3 is made up of 16 amino acids. Trimming at V came to 3 bases and at J to 0 bases, leaving 4 bases not matched to a gene.

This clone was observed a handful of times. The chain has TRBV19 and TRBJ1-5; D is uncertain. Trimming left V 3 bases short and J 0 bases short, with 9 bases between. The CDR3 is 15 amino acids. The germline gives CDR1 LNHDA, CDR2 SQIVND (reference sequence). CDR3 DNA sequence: TGTGCCAGTAGTATTGCACCGTATAGCAATCAGCCCCAGCATTTT. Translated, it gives CASSIAPYSNQPQHF.

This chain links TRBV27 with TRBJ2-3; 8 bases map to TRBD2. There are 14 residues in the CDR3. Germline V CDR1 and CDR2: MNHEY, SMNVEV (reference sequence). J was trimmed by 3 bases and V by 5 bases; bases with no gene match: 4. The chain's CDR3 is CASSRAGVTDTQYF. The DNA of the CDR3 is TGTGCCAGCAGTCGAGCGGGAGTAACAGATACGCAGTATTTT.

The CDR3 DNA is TGTGCCAGCAGCCAAGCAGCAGGGCGAACTGAAGCTTTCTTT. Protein: CASSQAAGRTEAFF. V gene TRBV3-1 (or the pseudogene TRBV3-2) combines with J gene TRBJ1-1; possible D gene TRBD1, 5 bases. This CDR3 spans 14 amino acids. The V end lost 1 base, the J end lost 5 bases, and 11 bases lay between the germline ends. Germline CDR1 is LGHDT and CDR2 is YNNKEL (reference sequence).

The CDR3 region is CASSQDYLSPSTDTQYF. CDR3 DNA: TGTGCCAGCAGCCAAGATTACCTCTCCCCTAGCACAGATACGCAGTATTTT. The chain has TRBV3-1 (or the pseudogene TRBV3-2) and TRBJ2-3; no firm D call. The ends were cut back, 0 bases at V and 0 bases at J, with 13 bases in the middle. Germline assignment: CDR1 LGHDT and CDR2 YNNKEL (reference sequence). This CDR3 has 17 amino acids.

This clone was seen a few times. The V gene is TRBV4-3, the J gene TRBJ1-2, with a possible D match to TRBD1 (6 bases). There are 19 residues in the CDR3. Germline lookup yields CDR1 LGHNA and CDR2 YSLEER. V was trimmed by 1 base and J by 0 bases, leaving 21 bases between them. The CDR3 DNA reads TGCGCCAGCAGCCAAGGGGGGAACCGACAGGCTGTGGCTAACTATGGCTACACCTTC. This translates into CASSQGGNRQAVANYGYTF.

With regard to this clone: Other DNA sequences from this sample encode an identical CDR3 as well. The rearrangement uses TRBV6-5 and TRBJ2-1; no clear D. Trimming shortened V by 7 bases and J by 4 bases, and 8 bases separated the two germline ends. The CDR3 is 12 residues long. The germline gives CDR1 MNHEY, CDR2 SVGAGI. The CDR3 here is CASKDSYNEQFF. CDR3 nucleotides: TGTGCCAGCAAAGACTCATACAATGAGCAGTTCTTC.

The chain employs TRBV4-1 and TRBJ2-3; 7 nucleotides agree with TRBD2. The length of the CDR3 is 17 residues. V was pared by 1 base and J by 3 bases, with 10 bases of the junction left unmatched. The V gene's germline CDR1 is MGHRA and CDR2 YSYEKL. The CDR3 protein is CASSQVPLAAGTDTQYF. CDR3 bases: TGCGCCAGCAGCCAAGTCCCCCTAGCGGCGGGGACAGATACGCAGTATTTT.